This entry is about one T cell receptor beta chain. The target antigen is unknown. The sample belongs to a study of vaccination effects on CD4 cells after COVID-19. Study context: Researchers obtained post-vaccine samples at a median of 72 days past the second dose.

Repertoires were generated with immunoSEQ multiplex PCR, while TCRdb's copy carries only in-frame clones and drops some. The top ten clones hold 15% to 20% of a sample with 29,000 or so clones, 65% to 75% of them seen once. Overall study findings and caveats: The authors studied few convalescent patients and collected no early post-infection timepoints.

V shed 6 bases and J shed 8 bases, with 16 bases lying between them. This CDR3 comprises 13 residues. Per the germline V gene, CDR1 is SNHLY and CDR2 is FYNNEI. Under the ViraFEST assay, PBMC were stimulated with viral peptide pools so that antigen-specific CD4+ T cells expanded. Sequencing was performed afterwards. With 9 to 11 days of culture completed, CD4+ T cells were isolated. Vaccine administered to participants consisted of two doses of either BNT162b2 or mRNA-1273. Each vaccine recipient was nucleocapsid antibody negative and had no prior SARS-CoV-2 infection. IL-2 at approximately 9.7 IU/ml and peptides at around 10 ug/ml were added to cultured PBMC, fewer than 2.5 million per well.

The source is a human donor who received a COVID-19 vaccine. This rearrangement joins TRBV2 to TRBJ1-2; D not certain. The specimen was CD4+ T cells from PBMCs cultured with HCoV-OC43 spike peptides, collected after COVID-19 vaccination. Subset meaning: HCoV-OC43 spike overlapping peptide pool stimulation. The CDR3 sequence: CASSETSPWGYTF. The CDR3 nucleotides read TGTGCCAGCAGCGAAACAAGTCCGTGGGGCTACACCTTC.